This T cell receptor (beta chain) was retrieved from a study of Graves' ophthalmopathy and Graves' hyperthyroidism. At the level of the study: In this cohort's terms, stable hyperthyroidism meant no ophthalmopathy by 18 months of follow-up. Study-level findings and limits: Detection in blood was also observed for most expanded thyroid clonotypes above 0.001 frequency.

RNA transcripts yielded amplified TCR beta CDR3 regions. In the first round, RT-PCR was carried out with HTBI primers, and a multiplex PCR formed the second round. TCRdb fed the multiplex PCR reads into MiXCR, producing one record per CDR3 protein. This table holds approximately 1.2 million distinct CDR3 sequences, around a third found once. This clonotype turned up a few times. Its antigen is currently unknown. People with hyperthyroidism were aged 18 to 65 and newly diagnosed, under 2 months' duration. CDR3 length: 16 residues. The V and J ends lost 7 bases and 5 bases, in that order; junction bases with no gene match: 13. The germline gives CDR1 SGHAT, CDR2 FQNNGV.

The V call is TRBV11-2, the J call TRBJ1-1, with TRBD1 matching over 10 bases. The specimen sequenced was peripheral blood or thyroid tissue (not recorded which). This receptor was taken from an adult man with Graves' hyperthyroidism. The CDR3 DNA is TGTGCCAGCATAGCCGGGACAGGGGCGAGTGGTACTGAAGCTTTCTTT. Its translation is CASIAGTGASGTEAFF.